These T cell receptor beta chains were read from a single sample in a study of shared T cell receptors in the human thymus. Libraries were prepared by immunoSEQ multiplex PCR; TCRdb keeps only in-frame clonotypes and omits some of them. In the table there are around 730,000 clones, around 85% of which are singletons. These data also formed part of another study, on human thymus T cells.

The specimen was thymocytes. Receptor source: a girl under two years old with a congenital heart defect. The CDR3 runs from the conserved cysteine through the conserved F or W. A D gene is named only where the DNA matches it firmly. Rows give clone size only sometimes, using once, few, many, or a class for an expanded clone.

.,.,TRBV6-5,TRBJ2-1,CASSYQGLHSYNEQFF,TGTGCCAGCAGTTACCAGGGACTCCACTCCTACAATGAGCAGTTCTTC
.,.,TRBV5-1,TRBJ1-1,CASSLGYITEAFF,TGCGCCAGCAGCTTGGGGTACATCACTGAAGCTTTCTTT
once,.,TRBV5-1,TRBJ1-4,CASSRQPGEKLFF,TGCGCCAGCAGCCGTCAGCCGGGGGAAAAACTGTTTTTT
.,TRBD1,TRBV19,TRBJ1-1,CASTNPTGDSMNTEAFF,TGTGCCAGTACCAACCCGACGGGGGACAGCATGAACACTGAAGCTTTCTTT
.,.,TRBV5-1,TRBJ2-1,CASSLGRNEQFF,TGCGCCAGCAGCTTGGGTCGGAATGAGCAGTTCTTC
.,.,TRBV28,TRBJ2-4,CASKNRQGGLMGKNIQYF,TGTGCCAGCAAAAATAGACAGGGAGGTTTAATGGGCAAAAACATTCAGTACTTC
.,TRBD2,TRBV9,TRBJ2-5,CASSTGLAGQETQYF,TGTGCCAGCAGCACTGGACTAGCGGGGCAAGAGACCCAGTACTTC
.,.,TRBV28,TRBJ1-5,CASSPPPPTGPSNQPQHF,TGTGCCAGCAGCCCACCTCCCCCGACAGGACCAAGCAATCAGCCCCAGCATTTT
.,TRBD1,TRBV9,TRBJ1-1,CASSPRQGEGPEEAFF,TGTGCCAGCAGCCCCCGACAGGGGGAAGGTCCGGAAGAAGCTTTCTTT
.,.,TRBV6-6,TRBJ1-4,CASSYSPGSNEKLFF,TGTGCCAGCAGTTACTCCCCAGGGTCTAATGAAAAACTGTTTTTT
.,TRBD1,TRBV2,TRBJ1-4,CASSLRPGTGNEKLFF,TGTGCCAGCAGTCTACGTCCCGGGACAGGGAATGAAAAACTGTTTTTT
.,.,TRBV14,TRBJ2-5,CASSPGHSFITQYF,TGTGCCAGTTCACCGGGACACTCTTTTATTACCCAGTACTTC
.,.,TRBV5-4,TRBJ1-1,CASSSKNNGLRNTEAFF,TGTGCCAGCAGCTCAAAAAACAATGGGCTACGGAACACTGAAGCTTTCTTT
.,TRBD1,TRBV11-2,TRBJ1-2,CASSLVTGERPWECTF,TGTGCCAGCAGCTTAGTGACAGGGGAGCGCCCTTGGGAGTGCACCTTC
.,TRBD1,TRBV27,TRBJ1-1,CASGRDRVNTEAFF,TGTGCCAGCGGCCGGGACAGGGTGAACACTGAAGCTTTCTTT
few,.,TRBV5-4,TRBJ1-4,CASSSDPGHLISTNEKLFF,TGTGCCAGCAGCTCAGATCCGGGACATCTTATCTCAACTAATGAAAAACTGTTTTTT
.,TRBD2,TRBV14,TRBJ2-7,CASSHTSGGGSTYEQYF,TGTGCCAGCAGCCACACTAGCGGGGGGGGATCAACCTACGAGCAGTACTTC
once,.,TRBV10-3,TRBJ1-2,CAISATDRNYGYTF,TGTGCCATCAGTGCTACAGACAGAAACTATGGCTACACCTTC
few,TRBD1,TRBV7-9,TRBJ1-2,CASRTGDRTNYGYTF,TGTGCCAGCAGGACAGGGGACAGAACTAACTATGGCTACACCTTC
.,TRBD1,TRBV19,TRBJ2-3,CASSIWQGGTDTQYF,TGTGCCAGTAGTATATGGCAGGGGGGCACAGATACGCAGTATTTT
.,TRBD1,TRBV10-3,TRBJ1-6,CATSASDRVDSPLHF,TGTGCCACATCCGCGTCCGACAGGGTCGATTCACCCCTCCACTTT
.,.,TRBV11-2,TRBJ1-1,CASSFLRGNTEAFF,TGTGCCAGCAGCTTCCTCAGGGGGAACACTGAAGCTTTCTTT
few,.,TRBV5-1,TRBJ2-2,CASSLGVRGVFAGELFF,TGCGCCAGCAGCTTGGGGGTTCGGGGTGTTTTCGCCGGGGAGCTGTTTTTT
.,TRBD1,TRBV15,TRBJ1-2,CATSREFKPGTGLFRGYTF,TGTGCCACCAGCAGAGAATTTAAGCCCGGGACAGGCCTTTTCAGGGGCTACACCTTC